This T cell receptor beta chain was recorded in a study of cytomegalovirus exposure and HLA in healthy donors. Study-wide findings and caveats: The study carried out a later analysis of TCR beta sequences. It associated 15,000 to 20,000 of them with specific HLA alleles at a false discovery rate of 0.05. Exclusion as indistinguishable affected some V segments, including TRBV6-2 and TRBV6-3.

This PCR relied on a set of 60 Vbeta primers and 13 Jbeta primers. Sequencing used immunoSEQ multiplex PCR; TCRdb keeps in-frame clones, though not all of them. The sample carries tens of thousands of clones, roughly 78% recorded once. A word on this clone: Its cognate antigen is unknown.

This CDR3 spans 13 amino acids. Germline CDR1 and CDR2: LNHDA and SQIVND (reference sequence). Trimming shortened V by 6 bases and J by 1 base, and 9 bases separated the two germline ends. This chain joins TRBV19 and TRBJ1-1; a weak D match, TRBD1 (5 bases). The sequenced material came from PBMCs. This TCR came from a man younger than 30 in good health and CMV-seronegative. The CDR3 loop reads CASSLDRNTEAFF. The CDR3 DNA reads as TGTGCCAGTAGCTTAGACAGGAACACTGAAGCTTTCTTT.